This entry concerns a single TCR beta chain. Its antigen is unknown. The sample holds no much larger clone one base away, and base qualities are not on file. The germline V gene (reference sequence) specifies SGHAT as CDR1 and FQDESV as CDR2. V loses 6 bases, J loses 4 bases, and the germline ends lie 19 bases apart. The cysteine opens and the phenylalanine closes a CDR3 of 16 amino acids. Left in the record is the CDR3 DNA by itself, 48 bases read in frame from the first base. The immunoSEQ Assay, a bias-controlled multiplex PCR, was used to amplify TCRbeta CDR3 regions from genomic DNA. As for the original processing: The number of nucleated cells in each sample was estimated from the amplification of reference gene primers within the assay. Sequence reads were collapsed and filtered to measure the absolute abundance of every unique TCRbeta CDR3 rearrangement. For each sample, productive Simpson clonality was calculated as the square root of Simpson's diversity index over productive rearrangements. TCRdb stores this immuneACCESS table with in-frame sequences only. Part of the clones is absent; in the studies checked, under half of the shortfall reflects unresolved V genes, and no reason is known for the rest. Clone size and the V and J calls come from that table; the DNA yielded D and trimming. This sample has approximately 80,000 clones in its table, and roughly 90% of those were observed once. The biggest ten clones account for about 9.6% of the sample.

Collaborating institutions collected whole blood in K2EDTA tubes following their own protocols. For TCRbeta analysis, collaborators shipped samples as frozen whole blood, isolated PBMCs, or DNA extracted from either of those sample types. The data were obtained in a study of blood T cell repertoires in COVID-19 (TCRdb year 2020). A note on the overall study: Samples from collaborators originated in the United States, Italy and Spain and spanned both the acute and convalescent phases of COVID-19. The samples were drawn from the first 160 participants of the ongoing ImmuneRACE study and from over a thousand subjects provided by 6 global collaborators. Deeply sampled blood TCRbeta repertoires from subjects exposed to, actively infected with, or recovered from COVID-19 were included in the dataset. The material from the prospective study consisted of cDNA or gDNA derived from T cells, B-cell-depleted T cells, or PBMCs. The repertoires were released in a freely available public database meant as a resource for research on the immune response to SARS-CoV-2. Where available, HLA class I and class II types were taken from metadata supplied by the sample provider and were not determined by assay-based typing. Sample metadata almost always included a de-identified subject ID, COVID-19 status, age in years and sex.

Points the paper makes about the study in general: Clinical and demographic metadata were provided uncurated, with the amount varying by source and participant.

The chain is made from TRBV11-1 and TRBJ1-5, with TRBD1 tentatively as D gene (5 bases match). This clonotype was sampled from a human donor in a cohort sampled during active COVID-19. Sequencing input: peripheral blood. The nucleotides are TGTGCCAGCAGTCCGATTGTGAGACAGTATAATCAGCCCCAGCATTTT. It encodes CASSPIVRQYNQPQHF. Reference TRBV11-1 and TRBJ1-5 proteins supply the regions before and after the CDR3; the full variable domain is: EAEVAQSPRYKITEKSQAVAFWCDPISGHATLYWYRQILGQGPELLVQFQDESVVDDSQLPKDRFSAERLKGVDSTLKIQPAELGDSAMYLCASSPIVRQYNQPQHFGDGTRLSIL.